What follows describes a single T cell receptor (beta chain). The protocol was immunoSEQ multiplex PCR, while the TCRdb copy is restricted to in-frame clones and leaves out a portion. The sample lists approximately 300,000 clones; around 87% were seen once. The data belong to a study of blood T cell repertoires in COVID-19. V dropped 3 bases and J dropped 8; count of bases not matched to a gene: 6. Germline V gene lookup returns CDR1 MNHEY and CDR2 SMNVEV (reference sequence). This CDR3 spans 14 amino acids. The study recruited people aged roughly 18 to 100 years across 20 to 30 US areas. Two negative PCRs, clearance, or symptom resolution characterized the recovered Cohort 3 donors.

The sequenced sample consisted of PBMCs or T cells enriched from blood (not recorded which). This TCR was sampled from a woman aged 30 to 39 who had recovered from COVID-19. The chain combines TRBV27 with TRBJ2-1; 8 bases match TRBD2. Here the CDR3 DNA reads TGTGCCAGCAGTTTTGGCGGGGGGAGAGATGAGCAGTTCTTC. It yields the protein CASSFGGGRDEQFF.